This TCR beta chain was captured in a study of Graves' ophthalmopathy and Graves' hyperthyroidism. Whole-study context: Peripheral blood was gathered at the point of initial diagnosis, before any treatment started.

RNA served as the template for amplifying TCR beta CDR3 regions. First-round RT-PCR used HTBI primers; second-round multiplex PCR followed. TCRdb recomputed calls from the multiplex PCR reads with MiXCR, one row per CDR3 protein. The data show about 420,000 distinct CDR3 sequences, roughly 21% seen once. This clonotype was counted ten times or more. The receptor was derived from a young woman with stable Graves' hyperthyroidism. The sequenced material came from peripheral blood.

Here the CDR3 DNA reads TGTGCCAGCTCAGTCGCGGCGGAAGTCTCACCCCTCCACTTT. It codes for CASSVAAEVSPLHF. The chain recombines TRBV18 with TRBJ1-6, with D unclear. This CDR3 comprises 14 residues. Trimming removed 5 bases at V and 10 bases at J, with 15 bases between. The V gene's germline CDR1 is KGHSH and CDR2 LQKENI.